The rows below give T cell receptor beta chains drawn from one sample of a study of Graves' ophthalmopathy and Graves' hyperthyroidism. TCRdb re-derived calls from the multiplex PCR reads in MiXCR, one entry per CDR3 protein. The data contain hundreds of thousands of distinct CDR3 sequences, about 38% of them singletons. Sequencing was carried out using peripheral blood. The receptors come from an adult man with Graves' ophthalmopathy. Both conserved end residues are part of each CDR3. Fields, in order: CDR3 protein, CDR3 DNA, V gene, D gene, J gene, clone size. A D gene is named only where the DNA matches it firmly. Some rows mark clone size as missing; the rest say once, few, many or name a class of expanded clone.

cdr3_aa: CSARDGAGHSSHF
cdr3_nt: TGCAGTGCTAGAGATGGCGCAGGCCACAGTAGTCATTTT
v_call: TRBV20-1
d_call: NA
j_call: TRBJ2-3
clone_size: few

cdr3_aa: CASCGTGGPRALHF
cdr3_nt: TGTGCCAGTTGTGGGACAGGCGGTCCCAGGGCCCTCCACTTT
v_call: TRBV19
d_call: TRBD1
j_call: TRBJ1-6
clone_size: many

cdr3_aa: CASSIGQGINYGYTF
cdr3_nt: TGTGCCAGTAGTATCGGACAGGGGATAAACTATGGCTACACCTTC
v_call: TRBV19
d_call: TRBD1
j_call: TRBJ1-2
clone_size: NA

cdr3_aa: CASSFTRFYSNQPQHF
cdr3_nt: TGTGCCAGCAGCTTTACACGGTTCTATAGCAATCAGCCCCAGCATTTT
v_call: TRBV11-2
d_call: NA
j_call: TRBJ1-5
clone_size: many

cdr3_aa: CSVSGWGDLHGYTF
cdr3_nt: TGCAGCGTTTCGGGGTGGGGTGACCTCCATGGCTACACCTTC
v_call: TRBV29-1
d_call: NA
j_call: TRBJ1-2
clone_size: many

cdr3_aa: CASSYQGANEKLFF
cdr3_nt: TGTGCCAGCAGCTACCAGGGGGCTAATGAAAAACTGTTTTTT
v_call: TRBV7-2
d_call: TRBD1
j_call: TRBJ1-4
clone_size: many

cdr3_aa: CSARPRDYLPSNEKLFF
cdr3_nt: TGCAGTGCTAGACCCCGGGACTACTTGCCCAGTAATGAAAAACTGTTTTTT
v_call: TRBV20-1
d_call: NA
j_call: TRBJ1-4
clone_size: NA

cdr3_aa: CASSGLAGRDTEAFF
cdr3_nt: TGCGCCAGCAGTGGGCTAGCGGGGCGGGACACTGAAGCTTTCTTT
v_call: TRBV10-2
d_call: NA
j_call: TRBJ1-1
clone_size: NA

cdr3_aa: CAWDRQGLQAFF
cdr3_nt: TGTGCCTGGGATCGGCAGGGGCTCCAAGCTTTCTTT
v_call: TRBV30
d_call: NA
j_call: TRBJ1-1
clone_size: few

cdr3_aa: CSAGTSGGYEQYF
cdr3_nt: TGCAGCGCCGGGACTAGCGGGGGCTACGAGCAGTACTTC
v_call: TRBV29-1
d_call: TRBD2
j_call: TRBJ2-7
clone_size: many

cdr3_aa: CAWSAGTGDYEQYF
cdr3_nt: TGTGCCTGGAGTGCCGGGACAGGGGACTACGAGCAGTACTTC
v_call: TRBV10-2
d_call: TRBD1
j_call: TRBJ2-7
clone_size: NA

cdr3_aa: CASTGDGGGNQPQHF
cdr3_nt: TGTGCCAGCACCGGCGACGGGGGAGGAAATCAGCCCCAGCATTTT
v_call: TRBV12-3/TRBV12-4
d_call: NA
j_call: TRBJ1-5
clone_size: many

cdr3_aa: CASSQLGLGERGNYEQYF
cdr3_nt: TGCGCCAGCAGCCAACTGGGGCTGGGGGAGCGGGGAAACTACGAGCAGTACTTC
v_call: TRBV4-1
d_call: TRBD2
j_call: TRBJ2-7
clone_size: few

cdr3_aa: CASSSIRAGYTF
cdr3_nt: TGTGCCAGCAGCAGTATAAGGGCTGGCTACACCTTC
v_call: TRBV9
d_call: NA
j_call: TRBJ1-2
clone_size: many

cdr3_aa: CASSPGLVDYRETQYF
cdr3_nt: TGTGCCAGCAGCCCAGGACTAGTTGACTATCGAGAGACCCAGTACTTC
v_call: TRBV9
d_call: TRBD2
j_call: TRBJ2-5
clone_size: NA

cdr3_aa: CSVQGNSGANVLTF
cdr3_nt: TGCAGTGTGCAGGGGAACTCTGGGGCCAACGTCCTGACTTTC
v_call: TRBV20-1
d_call: NA
j_call: TRBJ2-6
clone_size: NA

cdr3_aa: CASSLAVAGGARGYTF
cdr3_nt: TGTGCCAGCAGCTTGGCCGTAGCAGGGGGCGCGAGGGGCTACACCTTC
v_call: TRBV5-5
d_call: TRBD1
j_call: TRBJ1-2
clone_size: few

cdr3_aa: CASSFFGVPGELFF
cdr3_nt: TGCGCCAGCAGTTTCTTCGGGGTTCCCGGGGAGCTGTTTTTT
v_call: TRBV7-2
d_call: NA
j_call: TRBJ2-2
clone_size: NA

cdr3_aa: CASSPKAGRIYEQYF
cdr3_nt: TGTGCCAGCAGTCCCAAAGCGGGGCGGATCTACGAGCAGTACTTC
v_call: TRBV7-9
d_call: TRBD2
j_call: TRBJ2-7
clone_size: many

cdr3_aa: CSVEDDRGVRQYF
cdr3_nt: TGCAGCGTTGAGGACGACAGGGGCGTTCGGCAGTACTTC
v_call: TRBV29-1
d_call: TRBD1
j_call: TRBJ2-7
clone_size: NA

cdr3_aa: CASSQDGGETQYF
cdr3_nt: TGTGCCAGCAGCCAAGATGGGGGGGAGACCCAGTACTTC
v_call: TRBV4-1
d_call: NA
j_call: TRBJ2-5
clone_size: many

cdr3_aa: CATSGTSGDSYEQYF
cdr3_nt: TGTGCCACCAGTGGTACTAGCGGGGATTCCTACGAGCAGTACTTC
v_call: TRBV24-1
d_call: TRBD2
j_call: TRBJ2-7
clone_size: many

cdr3_aa: CASSRGRDNSPLHF
cdr3_nt: TGTGCCAGCAGCCGGGGGAGGGATAATTCACCCCTCCACTTT
v_call: TRBV2
d_call: NA
j_call: TRBJ1-6
clone_size: NA

cdr3_aa: CASSEMTGGGNSPLHF
cdr3_nt: TGTGCCAGCAGTGAAATGACAGGGGGAGGCAATTCACCCCTCCACTTT
v_call: TRBV25-1
d_call: TRBD1
j_call: TRBJ1-6
clone_size: once

cdr3_aa: CASSQVSGSLYEQYF
cdr3_nt: TGTGCCAGCAGCCAAGTTTCAGGGAGCCTCTACGAGCAGTACTTC
v_call: TRBV14
d_call: NA
j_call: TRBJ2-7
clone_size: few

cdr3_aa: CASSYSRGTDVYEQYF
cdr3_nt: TGTGCCAGCAGTTACAGCAGGGGGACGGACGTGTACGAGCAGTACTTC
v_call: TRBV10-3
d_call: TRBD1
j_call: TRBJ2-7
clone_size: NA